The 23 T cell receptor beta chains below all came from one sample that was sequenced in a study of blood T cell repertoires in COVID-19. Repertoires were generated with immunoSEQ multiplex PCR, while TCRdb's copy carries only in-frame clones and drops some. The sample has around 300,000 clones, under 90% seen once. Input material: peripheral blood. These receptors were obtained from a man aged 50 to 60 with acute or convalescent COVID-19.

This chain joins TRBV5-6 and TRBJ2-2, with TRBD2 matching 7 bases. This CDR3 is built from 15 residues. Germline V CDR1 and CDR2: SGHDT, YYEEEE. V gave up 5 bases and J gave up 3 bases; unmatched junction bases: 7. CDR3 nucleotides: TGTGCCAGCAGGAGTGCAGGGAGGGACACCGGGGAGCTGTTTTTT. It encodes CASRSAGRDTGELFF.

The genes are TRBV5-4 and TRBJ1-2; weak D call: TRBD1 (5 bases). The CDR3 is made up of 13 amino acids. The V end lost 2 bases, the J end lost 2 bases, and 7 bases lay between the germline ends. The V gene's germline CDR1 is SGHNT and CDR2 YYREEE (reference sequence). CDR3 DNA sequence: TGTGCCAGCAGCTTCGACAGCAACTATGGCTACACCTTC. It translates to CASSFDSNYGYTF.

The CDR3 bases are TGTGCCAGCAGCCAAGACGCAGGCTATGGCTACACCTTC. Translation: CASSQDAGYGYTF. This sequence joins TRBV3-1 (or the pseudogene TRBV3-2) and TRBJ1-2; D not certain. The CDR3 consists of 13 residues. The V end was cut by 0 bases, the J end by 4 bases, with 6 bases between. Germline-derived CDR1 and CDR2 are LGHDT and YNNKEL (reference sequence).

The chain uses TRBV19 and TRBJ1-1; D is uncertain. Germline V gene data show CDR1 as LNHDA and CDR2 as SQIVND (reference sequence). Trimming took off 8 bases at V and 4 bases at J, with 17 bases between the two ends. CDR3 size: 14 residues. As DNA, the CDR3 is TGTGCCAGTGCCCCCTCCGGGTCTGGCACTGAAGCTTTCTTT. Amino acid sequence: CASAPSGSGTEAFF.

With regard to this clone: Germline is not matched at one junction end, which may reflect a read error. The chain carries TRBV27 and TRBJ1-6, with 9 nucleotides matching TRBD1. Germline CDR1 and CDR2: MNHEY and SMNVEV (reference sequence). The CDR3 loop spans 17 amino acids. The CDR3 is CASRLYPPRTGDSPLHF. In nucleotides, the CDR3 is TGTGCCAGCAGATTATACCCTCCTAGGACAGGGGATTCACCCCTCCACTTT.

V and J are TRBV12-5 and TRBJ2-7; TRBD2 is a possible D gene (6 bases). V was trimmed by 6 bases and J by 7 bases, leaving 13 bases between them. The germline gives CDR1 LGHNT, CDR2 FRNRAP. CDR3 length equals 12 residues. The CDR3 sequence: CASGSTGREQYF. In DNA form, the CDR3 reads TGTGCTAGTGGCTCGACGGGGAGGGAGCAGTACTTC.

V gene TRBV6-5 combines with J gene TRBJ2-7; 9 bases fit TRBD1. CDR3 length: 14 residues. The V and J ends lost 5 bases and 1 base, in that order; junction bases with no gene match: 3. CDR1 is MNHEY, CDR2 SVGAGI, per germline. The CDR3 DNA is TGTGCCAGCAGTCGACAGGGGGGATCCTACGAGCAGTACTTC. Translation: CASSRQGGSYEQYF.

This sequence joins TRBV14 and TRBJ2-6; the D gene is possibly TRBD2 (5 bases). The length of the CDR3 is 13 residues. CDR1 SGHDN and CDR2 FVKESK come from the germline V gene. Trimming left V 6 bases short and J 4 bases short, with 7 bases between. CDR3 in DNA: TGTGCCAGCAGGCTAGCCGGGGCCAACGTCCTGACTTTC. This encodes CASRLAGANVLTF.

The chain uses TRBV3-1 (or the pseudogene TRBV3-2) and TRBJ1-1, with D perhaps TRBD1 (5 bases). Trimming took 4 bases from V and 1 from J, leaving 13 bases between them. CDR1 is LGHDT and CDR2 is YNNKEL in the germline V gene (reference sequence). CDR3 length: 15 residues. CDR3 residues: CASSPPLTANTEAFF. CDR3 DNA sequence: TGTGCCAGCAGCCCTCCTTTGACAGCGAACACTGAAGCTTTCTTT.

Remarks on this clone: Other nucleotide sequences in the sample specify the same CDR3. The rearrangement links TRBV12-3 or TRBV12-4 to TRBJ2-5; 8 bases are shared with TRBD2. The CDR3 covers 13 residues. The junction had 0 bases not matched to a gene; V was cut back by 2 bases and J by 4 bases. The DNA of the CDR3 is TGTGCCAGCAGTTTACGGGGGGGAGAGACCCAGTACTTC. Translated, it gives CASSLRGGETQYF.

For the CDR3, the DNA is TGCGCCAGCAGCCAAGAGGGGAGGGCCAGCGAAAAACTGTTTTTT. Translation: CASSQEGRASEKLFF. V gene TRBV4-1 combines with J gene TRBJ1-4; D is unresolved. Between the trimmed V and J ends, which lost 0 bases and 8 bases, there was a span of 13 bases. The CDR3 sequence is 15 residues long. Germline CDR1 and CDR2: MGHRA and YSYEKL.

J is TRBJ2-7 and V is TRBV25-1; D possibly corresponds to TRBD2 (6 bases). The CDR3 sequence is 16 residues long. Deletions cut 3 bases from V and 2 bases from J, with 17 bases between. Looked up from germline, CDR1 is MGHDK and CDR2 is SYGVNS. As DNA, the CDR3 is TGTGCCAGCAGTGATGGTCGTGGAGGGGCGACCTACGAGCAGTACTTC. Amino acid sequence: CASSDGRGGATYEQYF.

CDR3 sequence reads: CASSQDAARNTGELFF. DNA for the CDR3: TGCGCCAGCAGCCAAGACGCTGCCAGGAACACCGGGGAGCTGTTTTTT. The J gene is TRBJ2-2, the V gene TRBV4-1; D is undetermined. This CDR3 has 16 residues. Looked up from germline, CDR1 is MGHRA and CDR2 is YSYEKL. Trimming shortened V by 0 bases and J by 1 base, and 9 bases separated the two germline ends.

The chain's CDR3 is CASSPTGTGGYGYTF. DNA for the CDR3: TGCGCCAGCAGCCCAACCGGGACAGGGGGCTATGGCTACACCTTC. The chain uses TRBV5-1 and TRBJ1-2, with 11 nucleotides matching TRBD1. The CDR3 has 15 residues. In germline, CDR1 is SGHRS, CDR2 YFSETQ. The trim removed 4 bases at V and 4 bases at J, leaving 6 bases unmatched.

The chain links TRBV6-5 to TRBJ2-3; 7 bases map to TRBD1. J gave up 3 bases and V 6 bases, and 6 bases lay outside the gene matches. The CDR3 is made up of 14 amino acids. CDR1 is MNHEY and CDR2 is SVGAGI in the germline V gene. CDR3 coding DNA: TGTGCCAGCAGCCGACAGGGTTATACAGATACGCAGTATTTT. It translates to CASSRQGYTDTQYF.

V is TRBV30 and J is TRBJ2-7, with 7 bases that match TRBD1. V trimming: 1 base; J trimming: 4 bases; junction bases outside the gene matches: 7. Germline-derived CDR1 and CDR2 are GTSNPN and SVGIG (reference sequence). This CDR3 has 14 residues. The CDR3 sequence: CAWSGQGAAYEQYF. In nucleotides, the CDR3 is TGTGCCTGGAGTGGACAGGGTGCCGCATACGAGCAGTACTTC.

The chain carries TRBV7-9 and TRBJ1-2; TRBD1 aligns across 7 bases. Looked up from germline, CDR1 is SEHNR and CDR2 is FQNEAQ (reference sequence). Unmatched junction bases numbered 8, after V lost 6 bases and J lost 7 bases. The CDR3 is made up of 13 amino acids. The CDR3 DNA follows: TGTGCCAGCAGGCAAAACAGGGGTGGTGGCTACACCTTC. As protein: CASRQNRGGGYTF.

The CDR3 DNA follows: TGTGCCAGCTCACCGGCGGGACGGATCTCCTACGAGCAGTACTTC. This codes for CASSPAGRISYEQYF. The rearrangement links TRBV18 to TRBJ2-7; perhaps TRBD2 as D (6 bases). The germline V and J ends were trimmed by 3 bases and 0 bases, with 12 bases remaining between them. The CDR3 has 15 amino acids. Germline V gene sequence: CDR1 KGHSH, CDR2 LQKENI.

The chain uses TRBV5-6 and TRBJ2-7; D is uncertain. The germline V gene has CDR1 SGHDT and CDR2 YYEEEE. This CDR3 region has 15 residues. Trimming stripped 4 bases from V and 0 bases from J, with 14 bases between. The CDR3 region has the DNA TGTGCCAGCAGCGTTCGGTTCCCCTTCTCCTACGAGCAGTACTTC. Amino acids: CASSVRFPFSYEQYF.

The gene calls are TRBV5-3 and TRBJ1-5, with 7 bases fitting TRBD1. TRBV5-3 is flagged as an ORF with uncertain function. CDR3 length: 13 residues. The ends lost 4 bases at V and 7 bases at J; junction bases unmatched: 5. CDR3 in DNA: TGTGCCAGAAGCGGGGGACAGTTACAGCCCCAGCATTTT. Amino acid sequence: CARSGGQLQPQHF.

CDR3: CASSSSPGGTGNTIYF. The CDR3 bases are TGCGCCAGCAGCTCAAGTCCAGGGGGCACGGGAAACACCATATATTTT. The chain carries TRBV5-1 and TRBJ1-3, with 8 bases matching TRBD1. V lost 3 bases, J lost 4 bases, and 9 bases stayed unmatched. The CDR3 is 16 amino acids. Germline V gene data show CDR1 as SGHRS and CDR2 as YFSETQ.

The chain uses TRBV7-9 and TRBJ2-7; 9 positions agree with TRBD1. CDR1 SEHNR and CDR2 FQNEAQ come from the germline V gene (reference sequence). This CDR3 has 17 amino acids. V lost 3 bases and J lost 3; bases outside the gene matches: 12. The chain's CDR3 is CASSFPATGGAFYEQYF. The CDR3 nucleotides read TGTGCCAGCAGCTTCCCCGCTACAGGGGGCGCTTTCTACGAGCAGTACTTC.

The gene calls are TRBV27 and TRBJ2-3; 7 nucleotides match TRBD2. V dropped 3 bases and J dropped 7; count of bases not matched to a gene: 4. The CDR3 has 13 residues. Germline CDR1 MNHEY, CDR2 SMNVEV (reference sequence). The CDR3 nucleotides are TGTGCCAGCAGTTTCGGCGGGAGCAATACGCAGTATTTT. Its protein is CASSFGGSNTQYF.